These 17 T cell receptor beta chains came from one sample sequenced in a study of T cell repertoires in cytomegalovirus infection. For these TCRs, the target antigens are not known. TCRdb analysed the reads with MiXCR anew, one entry per CDR3 protein. The profile shows about 890,000 distinct CDR3 sequences, 30% to 40% of them singletons. The sequencing used cultured CD8+ T cells from PBMCs, collected from culture after CMV antigen stimulation. The receptor source for this set is a human donor in good health (CMV status not recorded). Some clones in this sample may be carry-over from other donors' samples.

This rearrangement joins TRBV4-1 to TRBJ1-1; D may be TRBD1 (5 bases). V gave up 6 bases and J gave up 8 bases, with 13 bases separating them. The CDR3 is made up of 12 amino acids. Germline V gene data show CDR1 as MGHRA and CDR2 as YSYEKL. CDR3 nucleotide sequence: TGCGCCAGCAGAGGGACCGTTGAAGAAGCTTTCTTT. This sequence encodes CASRGTVEEAFF.

The V gene is TRBV5-1, the J gene TRBJ2-5, with 9 bases matching TRBD2. Germline CDR1 reads SGHRS; CDR2 reads YFSETQ. V lost 0 bases to trimming and J lost 5 bases; unmatched junction nucleotides: 8. This CDR3 comprises 16 residues. CDR3 amino acids: CASSLVPLAGSETQYF. The DNA for the CDR3 is TGCGCCAGCAGCTTGGTACCGCTAGCGGGGTCTGAGACCCAGTACTTC.

This clonotype was observed a few times. The J gene is TRBJ2-1, the V gene TRBV12-3 or TRBV12-4; 10 bases align to TRBD1. CDR3 length: 15 amino acids. V lost 1 base, J lost 9 bases, and 6 bases stayed unmatched. The CDR3 DNA sequence: TGTGCCAGCAGTTTAGGGGACAGGGGTCGAGGTGAGCAGTTCTTC. Translation: CASSLGDRGRGEQFF.

The CDR3 region has the DNA TGCGCCAGCAGCCAAGACGGGGAGATCCAAGAGACCCAGTACTTC. Translation gives CASSQDGEIQETQYF. This chain links TRBV4-3 with TRBJ2-5, with D possibly TRBD2 on 5 matching bases. CDR1 is LGHNA, CDR2 YSLEER, per germline. Trimming stripped 0 bases from V and 1 base from J, with 9 bases between. The CDR3 has 15 amino acids.

The chain couples TRBV6-2 or TRBV6-3 to TRBJ2-1; weak D call: TRBD1 (6 bases). Germline V lookup: CDR1 MNHEY, CDR2 SVGEGT. The CDR3 is 14 residues long. V shed 7 bases and J shed 0 bases, with 10 bases lying between them. The CDR3 DNA reads as TGTGCCAGCACCGACAGGAGCTCCTACAATGAGCAGTTCTTC. This codes for CASTDRSSYNEQFF.

Many counts were recorded for this clonotype. This chain links TRBV12-3 or TRBV12-4 with TRBJ2-3, with D uncertain. The CDR3 totals 12 residues. Trimming removed 5 bases at V and 9 bases at J, with 12 bases between. CDR3 amino acids: CASSPDPDTQYF. The CDR3 coding sequence is TGTGCCAGCAGTCCTGACCCGGACACGCAGTATTTT.

This clonotype was counted a few times. The V gene is TRBV2, the J gene TRBJ2-5; D could derive from TRBD1 or TRBD2 (6 bases each). CDR1 and CDR2 from the germline V gene are SNHLY and FYNNEI. This CDR3 region has 14 residues. V lost 5 bases and J 4 bases, leaving 14 bases between the germline ends. CDR3 loop: CASSPLGGRETQYF. Written as DNA, the CDR3 is TGTGCCAGCAGTCCACTTGGGGGGCGAGAGACCCAGTACTTC.

V and J are TRBV12-3 or TRBV12-4 and TRBJ1-1; 7 bases fit TRBD1. V was clipped by 7 bases and J by 4 bases; unmatched bases: 9. This CDR3 region has 14 residues. The CDR3 DNA reads TGTGCCAGCAACCCGACAGGGAAGAGCACTGAAGCTTTCTTT. Its protein product is CASNPTGKSTEAFF.

This clonotype was recorded a few times. This sequence joins TRBV7-9 and TRBJ2-7; TRBD1 or TRBD2 may be the D gene (6 bases each). The CDR3 runs 11 residues. Germline values: CDR1 SEHNR, CDR2 FQNEAQ (reference sequence). The CDR3 spells CASSPLRGENV. The DNA of the CDR3 is TGTGCCAGCAGCCCATTGAGGGGGGAGAACGTC.

This sequence joins TRBV27 and TRBJ2-2; 9 nucleotides match TRBD2. Germline V CDR1 and CDR2: MNHEY, SMNVEV (reference sequence). The CDR3 consists of 16 residues. V shed 3 bases, J shed 3 bases, and the junction held 5 bases outside the gene matches. The chain's CDR3 is CASSFSSGVYTGELFF. In nucleotides, the CDR3 is TGTGCCAGCAGTTTCTCTAGCGGGGTGTACACCGGGGAGCTGTTTTTT.

This clonotype showed up many times. The chain uses TRBV12-3 or TRBV12-4 and TRBJ1-1; D unclear. The CDR3 is 12 residues long. V gave up 3 bases and J gave up 3 bases, with 5 bases separating them. The CDR3 DNA is TGTGCCAGCAGTTTCTGGGACACTGAAGCTTTCTTT. It encodes CASSFWDTEAFF.

This clonotype came up a few times. The gene calls are TRBV7-6 and TRBJ1-6; 8 nucleotides line up with TRBD1. After removal of 4 bases from V and 6 bases from J, the junction contained 8 bases not matched to a gene. The length of the CDR3 is 16 residues. Germline-derived CDR1 and CDR2 are SGHVS and FNYEAQ. In DNA, the CDR3 is TGTGCCAGCAGCTCCTCACGACAGGGGATTAATTCACCCCTCCACTTT. This gives the protein CASSSSRQGINSPLHF.

The rearrangement links TRBV6-2 or TRBV6-3 to TRBJ1-5; D remains unclear. In germline, CDR1 is MNHEY, CDR2 SVGEGT. The V end was cut by 5 bases, the J end by 4 bases, with 12 bases between. The CDR3 extends over 14 amino acids. The CDR3 nucleotides read TGTGCCAGCAGTCAGGACGGAAGAAATCAGCCCCAGCATTTT. Its translation: CASSQDGRNQPQHF.

This clonotype appeared many times. The CDR3 bases are TGTGCCAGCAGTTACGGGCAGGGTAATGAAGCTTTCTTT. Its protein product is CASSYGQGNEAFF. The V call is TRBV6-2 or TRBV6-3, the J call TRBJ1-1; D might be TRBD1 (5 bases). Trimming stripped 2 bases from V and 7 bases from J, with 11 bases between. Germline CDR1 MNHEY, CDR2 SVGEGT. This CDR3 region has 13 residues.

The V and J genes are TRBV6-5 and TRBJ2-5; the match to TRBD2 covers 14 bases. J lost 0 bases, V lost 5 bases, and 11 bases had no gene match. Germline V lookup: CDR1 MNHEY, CDR2 SVGAGI. This CDR3 has 19 residues. For the CDR3, the DNA is TGTGCCAGCAGTCAACCGGGACTAGCGGGGGACTCCTACCAAGAGACCCAGTACTTC. Translated, it gives CASSQPGLAGDSYQETQYF.

This clonotype showed up many times. The chain has TRBV7-2 and TRBJ1-2; D gene uncertain. This CDR3 contains 16 residues. V was pared by 1 base and J by 2 bases, with 14 bases between. Germline loops: CDR1 SGHTA, CDR2 FQGNSA. Here the CDR3 reads CASSLDGSLPNYGYTF. Here the CDR3 DNA reads TGTGCCAGCAGCTTAGATGGCAGCCTCCCCAACTATGGCTACACCTTC.

This chain connects TRBV2 to TRBJ2-7; 14 nucleotides align to TRBD2. Looked up from germline, CDR1 is SNHLY and CDR2 is FYNNEI. There are 15 residues in the CDR3. V shed 7 bases and J 1 base; nucleotides not matched to a gene: 3. DNA of the CDR3: TGTGCCAGCATGGGGACTAGCGGGGGTTCCTACGAGCAGTACTTC. Translating gives CASMGTSGGSYEQYF.